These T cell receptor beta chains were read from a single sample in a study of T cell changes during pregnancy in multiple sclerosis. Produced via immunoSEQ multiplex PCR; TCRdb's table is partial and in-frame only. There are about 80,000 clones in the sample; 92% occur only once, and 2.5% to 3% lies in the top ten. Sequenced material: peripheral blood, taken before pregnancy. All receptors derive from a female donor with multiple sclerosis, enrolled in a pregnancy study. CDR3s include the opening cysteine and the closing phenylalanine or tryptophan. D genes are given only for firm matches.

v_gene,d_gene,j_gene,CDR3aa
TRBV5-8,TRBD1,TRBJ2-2,CASSLKGAGAGELFF
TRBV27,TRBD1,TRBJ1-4,CASSPDRDHYNEKLFF
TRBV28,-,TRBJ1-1,CASSFFQNTEAFF
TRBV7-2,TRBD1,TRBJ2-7,CASSSDRGSFAEQYF
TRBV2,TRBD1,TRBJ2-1,CASSAGTGGSLSSYNEQFF
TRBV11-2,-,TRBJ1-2,CASSDSGGYTF
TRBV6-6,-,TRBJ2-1,CASSSTGTDEQFF
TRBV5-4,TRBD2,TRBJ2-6,CASSPQGGSGANVLTF
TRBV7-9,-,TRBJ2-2,CASSFGGFRSMELFF
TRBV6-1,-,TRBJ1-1,CASSESQGFYTEAFF
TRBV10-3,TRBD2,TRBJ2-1,CAIKASGPSDEQFF
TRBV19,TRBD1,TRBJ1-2,CASREAGGTIYGYTF
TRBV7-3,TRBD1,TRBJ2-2,CASSLAASGGNFNTGELFF
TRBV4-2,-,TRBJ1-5,CASSQAGASNQPQHF
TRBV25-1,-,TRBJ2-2,CASSPQGSSRDTGELFF
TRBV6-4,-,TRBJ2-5,CASSRTSQYF
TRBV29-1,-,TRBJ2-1,CSVEMTIEQFF
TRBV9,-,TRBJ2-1,CASSPEGRPGNEQFF
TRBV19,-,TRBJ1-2,CASSIRRTEGYTF
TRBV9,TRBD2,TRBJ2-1,CASSVSAGGLSYNEQFF
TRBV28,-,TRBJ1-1,CASSLYGAEAFF
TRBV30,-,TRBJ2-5,CACRSTSGRRGETQYF
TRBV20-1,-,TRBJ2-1,CSARDGGKQFF
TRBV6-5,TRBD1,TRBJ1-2,CASSGFPDRFYGYTF
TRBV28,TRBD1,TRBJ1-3,CASSWDRGTLLGNTIYF
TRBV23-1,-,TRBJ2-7,CASSQSRPVWSSYEQYF
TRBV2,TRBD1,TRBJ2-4,CASSPDRGHRNIQYF
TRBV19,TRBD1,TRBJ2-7,CASSVTGVNGDEQYF
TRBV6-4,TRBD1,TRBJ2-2,CASSEGTGDTGELFF
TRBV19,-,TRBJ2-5,CASSTGLVETQYF
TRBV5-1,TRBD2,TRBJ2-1,CASSLGVGLASYNEQFF
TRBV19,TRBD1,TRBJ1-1,CASSIGRGQGTEAFF
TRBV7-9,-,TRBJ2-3,CASSAALGDTQYF
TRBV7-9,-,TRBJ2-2,CASSLEGAGELFF
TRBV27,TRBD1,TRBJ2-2,CASSLSPDRADNTGELFF
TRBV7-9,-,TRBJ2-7,CASSKGRFEEQYF
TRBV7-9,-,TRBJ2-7,CASSPGDYEQYF
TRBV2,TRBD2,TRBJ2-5,CASSGTSGRAIQETQYF
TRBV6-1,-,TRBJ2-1,CASSAYIEQFF
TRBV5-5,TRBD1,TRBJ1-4,CASSAGTGDLANEKLFF
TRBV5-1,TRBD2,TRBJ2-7,CASSLDGLAGGEQYF
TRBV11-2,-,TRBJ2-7,CASSQTQNTGIPYEQYF
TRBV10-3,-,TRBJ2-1,CAISRQANEQFF
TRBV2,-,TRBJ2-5,CASGRAGNGETQYF
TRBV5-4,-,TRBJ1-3,CASSLAADSGNTIYF
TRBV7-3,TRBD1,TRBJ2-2,CASSSTGSSTGELFF
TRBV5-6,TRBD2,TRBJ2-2,CASSSRVGTSRFTGELFF
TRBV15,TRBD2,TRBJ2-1,CATGVLPGLASEQFF
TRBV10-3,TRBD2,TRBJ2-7,CAIGTSGRGYEQYF
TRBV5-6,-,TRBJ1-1,CASKEKNRNTEAFF
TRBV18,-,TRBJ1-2,CASSPVEGRDYGYTF